The rows below give T cell receptor beta chains drawn from one sample of a study of post-analysis software for immune sequencing data. From the PCR reads, TCRdb called clonotypes with MiXCR, one entry per CDR3 protein. This sample has 700,000 to 800,000 distinct CDR3 sequences, with 25% to 30% found just once. Specimen: blood. These receptors were collected from a girl under 18 with multiple sclerosis. The CDR3 runs from the conserved cysteine through the conserved F or W. D genes are given only for firm matches. Size is omitted from some rows. Given values are once, few, many or a class for expanded clones.

j_call cdr3_length d_call v_call clone_size cdr3_nt cdr3_aa
TRBJ1-1 14 NA TRBV10-3 few TGTGCCATCAGTGGCCCGGGCCCGGTTACTGAAGCTTTCTTT CAISGPGPVTEAFF
TRBJ2-4 14 TRBD1 TRBV12-3/TRBV12-4 many TGTGCCAGCAGTGGGACAGTAGCCAAAAACATTCAGTACTTC CASSGTVAKNIQYF
TRBJ1-2 13 TRBD1 TRBV27 few TGTGCCAGCAGGGGGACAGGCGCATATGGCTACACCTTC CASRGTGAYGYTF
TRBJ2-1 12 NA TRBV18 few TGTGCCAGCTCACTGTCCCACAATGAGCAGTTCTTC CASSLSHNEQFF
TRBJ2-7 14 TRBD1 TRBV10-3 NA TGTGCCATCACCAAGGACAGGGAGGTCTACGAGCAGTACTTC CAITKDREVYEQYF
TRBJ1-2 13 NA TRBV7-2 once TGTGCCAGCAGAGTTAGGGATTACTATGGCTACACCTTC CASRVRDYYGYTF
TRBJ2-1 14 TRBD1 TRBV10-3 once TGTGCCACCAGTAGGACAGGGGATAAGGATGAGCAGTTCTTC CATSRTGDKDEQFF
TRBJ2-7 12 NA TRBV20-1 NA TGCAGTGTCACAGACTCCAGGTACGAGCAGTACTTC CSVTDSRYEQYF
TRBJ1-4 16 TRBD1 TRBV4-2 NA TGTGCCAGCAGCCAAGATTCGGGACAGGGGATGCAAAAACTGTTTTTT CASSQDSGQGMQKLFF
TRBJ2-7 13 NA TRBV20-1 NA TGCAGTGCTAGAGACGGGACAATTTACGAGCAGTACTTC CSARDGTIYEQYF
TRBJ1-2 13 NA TRBV29-1 few TGCAGCGTTGAAGATCATTCTCAGGATGGCTACACCTTC CSVEDHSQDGYTF
TRBJ2-7 14 TRBD2 TRBV20-1 NA TGCAGTGCTAGGAGGCCGGGAGGCCCCTACGAGCAGTACTTC CSARRPGGPYEQYF
TRBJ2-6 16 TRBD1 TRBV5-6 NA TGTGCCAGCAGCTTGGAGCAGGGGGTTGGGGCCAACGTCCTGACTTTC CASSLEQGVGANVLTF
TRBJ2-3 16 NA TRBV4-3 many TGCGCCAGCAGCCAAGAAGTGCGCGGGATTGCTGATACGCAGTATTTT CASSQEVRGIADTQYF
TRBJ2-1 14 TRBD1 TRBV24-1 NA TGTGCCACCAGCAGGACAGGTCGTTACAATGAGCAGTTCTTC CATSRTGRYNEQFF
TRBJ2-6 15 TRBD1 TRBV7-2 many TGTGCCAGCAGCCTGGACAGGTCTGGGGCCAACGTCCTGACTTTC CASSLDRSGANVLTF
TRBJ2-1 21 TRBD2 TRBV14 NA TGTGCCAGCAGCCAACCTACTTCCTCGCGGGAGGGAAGAAGGGCCTACAATGAGCAGTTCTTC CASSQPTSSREGRRAYNEQFF
TRBJ2-1 15 NA TRBV6-6 NA TGTGCCAGCAGTCGTCCGGGACTGGTGGGTAATGAGCAGTTCTTC CASSRPGLVGNEQFF
TRBJ2-5 15 NA TRBV20-1 NA TGCAGTGCTAGTCCCCGGTTCTGGGAGCAAGAGACCCAGTACTTC CSASPRFWEQETQYF
TRBJ2-1 14 TRBD2 TRBV4-1 NA TGCGCCAGCAGCCGCGCTAGCGGGATCGATGAGCAGTTCTTC CASSRASGIDEQFF
TRBJ1-2 14 TRBD1 TRBV11-2 NA TGTGCCATCAGCTTAGATCGGGACAGGGTCGGCTACACCTTC CAISLDRDRVGYTF
TRBJ2-7 13 NA TRBV12-3/TRBV12-4 NA TGTGCCAGTCGGTCAGGGGAATACTACGAGCAGTACTTC CASRSGEYYEQYF
TRBJ2-1 12 TRBD2 TRBV20-1 NA TGCAGTGCTAGACCCCGGGGGGATGAGCAGTTCTTC CSARPRGDEQFF
TRBJ2-2 15 TRBD1 TRBV3-1 few TGTGCCAGCAGCCTTAGGACAGGGAACACCGGGGAGCTGTTTTTT CASSLRTGNTGELFF
TRBJ2-7 10 NA TRBV13 many TGTGCCAGCGGGAGGGGGGAGCAGTACTTC CASGRGEQYF
TRBJ2-7 12 NA TRBV19 few TGTGCCACCAAACAGGGTTCCTACGAGCAGTACTTC CATKQGSYEQYF
TRBJ1-2 14 NA TRBV2 few TGTGCCAGCAGTGAAGGTTTCGGGGTTGGGGGGTACACCTTC CASSEGFGVGGYTF
TRBJ2-7 15 TRBD2 TRBV28 NA TGTGCCAGCCTTTCCCCTAGCGGGCGTTTCTACGAGCAGTACTTC CASLSPSGRFYEQYF
TRBJ2-7 12 TRBD2 TRBV6-6 few TGTGCCAGCTTGGGGGGGGGAGGCGAGCAGTACTTC CASLGGGGEQYF
TRBJ2-7 14 NA TRBV28 NA TGTGCCAGCAGGGGCACCGGGGGCCACTACGAGCAGTACTTC CASRGTGGHYEQYF
TRBJ2-1 14 TRBD2 TRBV6-4 few TGTGCCAGCAGTGGCCAGGCGGGAGTCAATGAGCAGTTCTTC CASSGQAGVNEQFF
TRBJ1-2 14 NA TRBV7-2 few TGTGCCAGCAGACTAGGCTTTCGGCGCTCTGGCTACACCTTC CASRLGFRRSGYTF
TRBJ1-2 14 TRBD1 TRBV7-2 many TGTGCCAGCAGCCCGAGGACAGGGAGCTATGGCTACACCTTC CASSPRTGSYGYTF
TRBJ1-3 14 NA TRBV27 NA TGTGCCAGCAGTTTTCAGGGGTGGGGAAACACCATATATTTT CASSFQGWGNTIYF
TRBJ2-1 15 NA TRBV5-1 NA TGCGCCAGCAGCTTTAGGGAGCCGACCTACAATGAGCAGTTCTTC CASSFREPTYNEQFF
TRBJ2-7 14 NA TRBV28 NA TGTGCCAGCCTTCAGGGTGGGGAGAGCCACGAGCAGTACTTC CASLQGGESHEQYF
TRBJ2-5 14 NA TRBV7-9 few TGTGCCAGCAGCTACCCGGACCTCAGGAGGACCCAGTACTTC CASSYPDLRRTQYF
TRBJ1-2 19 TRBD1 TRBV27 NA TGTGCCAGCAGTTTATGGGGCCCAAGAAACAGGGGGCTGGACTATGGCTACACCTTC CASSLWGPRNRGLDYGYTF
TRBJ1-1 16 TRBD1 TRBV10-3 NA TGTGCCATCAGTGAGGGTTTGGGGACAGTGAACACTGAAGCTTTCTTT CAISEGLGTVNTEAFF